Presented here are 11 T cell receptor beta chains from one specimen sequenced in a study of control samples from healthy donors and cancer patients. This table comes from immunoSEQ multiplex PCR, and its TCRdb copy is limited to in-frame clones, with some not included. The table has about 150,000 clones, under 95% seen once. Sequenced material: blood. The receptors here all came from a man between 18 and 35 years old in good health.

Points on this clone: An end of the junction does not agree with germline; a read error may underlie this. J is TRBJ2-7 and V is TRBV7-7; tentatively, D is TRBD2 (5 bases). The CDR3 covers 13 residues. The germline V gene has CDR1 SSHAT and CDR2 FNYEAQ (reference sequence). CDR3 region: CASSLEVRDEQYF. In DNA form, the CDR3 reads TGTGCTAGCAGCTTAGAGGTGAGGGACGAGCAGTACTTC.

The chain has TRBV7-6 and TRBJ2-2; D may match TRBD1 or TRBD2 (5 bases each). This CDR3 region has 15 residues. CDR1 and CDR2 from the germline V gene are SGHVS and FNYEAQ. Trimming cost V 5 bases and J 0 bases, with 10 bases left between them. The CDR3 loop reads CASSIRGPNTGELFF. In DNA form, the CDR3 reads TGTGCCAGCAGCATACGGGGACCGAACACCGGGGAGCTGTTTTTT.

J is TRBJ2-2 and V is TRBV7-9; 7 bases agree with TRBD1. The length of the CDR3 is 17 residues. The ends lost 1 base at V and 0 bases at J; junction bases unmatched: 5. The germline V gene has CDR1 SEHNR and CDR2 FQNEAQ (reference sequence). CDR3 bases: TGTGCCAGCAGCTTAGGCCGGGGACAGACGAACACCGGGGAGCTGTTTTTT. Protein: CASSLGRGQTNTGELFF.

This chain links TRBV13 with TRBJ1-2, with D possibly being TRBD1 (6 bases). The CDR3 covers 13 residues. The germline V and J ends were trimmed by 8 bases and 8 bases, with 18 bases remaining between them. The germline V gene encodes CDR1 PRHDT and CDR2 FYEKMQ (reference sequence). The CDR3 DNA is TGTGCCAGCGAGACAGGCGGGCATCGGGGCTACACCTTC. Its translation is CASETGGHRGYTF.

The chain links TRBV5-5 to TRBJ2-7, with 8 bases identical to TRBD2. The CDR3 is 14 amino acids. V lost 1 base to trimming and J lost 3 bases; unmatched junction nucleotides: 3. Looked up from germline, CDR1 is SGHKS and CDR2 is YYEKEE (reference sequence). The CDR3 spells CASSLTSGNYEQYF. CDR3 nucleotides: TGTGCCAGCAGCTTGACTAGCGGAAACTACGAGCAGTACTTC.

V gene TRBV27 combines with J gene TRBJ1-1; D is unclear. Germline CDR1 MNHEY, CDR2 SMNVEV (reference sequence). This CDR3 spans 15 amino acids. Trimming removed 2 bases from V and 2 bases from J, with 12 bases in between. CDR3 nucleotides: TGTGCCAGCAGTTTAATGGATCCGTCTAACACTGAAGCTTTCTTT. Residues: CASSLMDPSNTEAFF.

The chain recombines TRBV18 with TRBJ1-5; TRBD1 matches 7 bases. Per the germline V gene, CDR1 is KGHSH and CDR2 is LQKENI. Germline trimming cut 2 bases from V and 5 bases from J; bases unmatched to any gene: 9. The CDR3 extends over 16 amino acids. The CDR3 DNA is TGTGCCAGCTCACCAGCTGACAGGGAGACCGATCAGCCCCAGCATTTT. Translated, it gives CASSPADRETDQPQHF.

The chain uses TRBV15 and TRBJ2-5, with 8 bases fitting TRBD2. The J segment lost 5 bases and the V segment lost 0 bases, leaving 2 bases of the junction unmatched. Germline lookup yields CDR1 LNHNV and CDR2 YYDKDF (reference sequence). The CDR3 runs to 14 residues. For the CDR3, the DNA is TGTGCCACCAGCAGAGACGGGGGGGCCGAGACCCAGTACTTC. Its translation: CATSRDGGAETQYF.

V is TRBV18 and J is TRBJ1-6, with D possibly being TRBD1 (6 bases). CDR1 is KGHSH, CDR2 LQKENI, per germline. The CDR3 has 16 residues. The V and J ends lost 4 bases and 8 bases respectively, with 18 bases between them. CDR3 region: CASSQENRAEDSPLHF. The CDR3 nucleotides are TGTGCCAGCTCACAAGAAAACAGGGCCGAGGATTCACCCCTCCACTTT.

J is TRBJ1-3 and V is TRBV7-2; D ambiguous. The CDR3 runs to 15 residues. Germline CDR1 reads SGHTA; CDR2 reads FQGNSA. V lost 5 bases, J lost 0 bases, and 11 bases lay in between. CDR3: CASSPRVNSGNTIYF. CDR3 nucleotide sequence: TGTGCCAGCAGCCCCAGAGTAAACTCTGGAAACACCATATATTTT.

The CDR3 DNA reads as TGTGCCAGTAGTCCGGGCTCCTACGAGCAGTACTTC. This codes for CASSPGSYEQYF. The rearrangement joins TRBV19 to TRBJ2-7; D uncertain. Germline assignment: CDR1 LNHDA and CDR2 SQIVND (reference sequence). CDR3 length: 12 residues. Trimming pared 5 bases from V and 0 bases from J, leaving 5 bases between.